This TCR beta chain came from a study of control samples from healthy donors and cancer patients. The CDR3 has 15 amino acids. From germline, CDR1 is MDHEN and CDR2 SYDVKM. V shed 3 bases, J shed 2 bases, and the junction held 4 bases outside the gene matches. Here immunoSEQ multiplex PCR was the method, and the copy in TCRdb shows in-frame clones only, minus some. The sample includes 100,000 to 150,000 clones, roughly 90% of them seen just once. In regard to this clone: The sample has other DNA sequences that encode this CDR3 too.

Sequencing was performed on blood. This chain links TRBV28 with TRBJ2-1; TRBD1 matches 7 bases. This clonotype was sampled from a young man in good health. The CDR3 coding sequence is TGTGCCAGCAGTTTGACAGGGACCGCCTACAATGAGCAGTTCTTC. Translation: CASSLTGTAYNEQFF. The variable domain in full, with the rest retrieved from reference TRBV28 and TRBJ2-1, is DVKVTQSSRYLVKRTGEKVFLECVQDMDHENMFWYRQDPGLGLRLIYFSYDVKMKEKGDIPEGYSVSREKKERFSLILESASTNQTSMYLCASSLTGTAYNEQFFGPGTRLTVL.